These T cell receptor beta chains were read from a single sample in a study of PD-1 blockade in classical Hodgkin lymphoma. The data were produced by immunoSEQ multiplex PCR, yet TCRdb's version contains in-frame clones alone and is incomplete. The sample includes over 35,000 clones, approximately 86% of them seen just once. Sequences were derived from peripheral blood mononuclear cells (PBMCs), sampled before the second cycle of nivolumab. Every receptor here comes from a human donor with classical Hodgkin lymphoma. CDR3s include the opening cysteine and the closing phenylalanine or tryptophan. A D gene is named only where the DNA matches it firmly. Expanded clones get a size class; other rows say once, few or many, or leave the size out.

clone_size: -; d_call: -; v_call: TRBV21-1; cdr3_aa: CASSRNLTGTDTQYF
clone_size: -; d_call: -; v_call: TRBV10-3; cdr3_aa: CAISESISPFSGANVLTF
clone_size: -; d_call: -; v_call: TRBV28; cdr3_aa: CASSRLGAAARDTQYF
clone_size: -; d_call: TRBD2; v_call: TRBV27; cdr3_aa: CASGLLAGEQYF
clone_size: -; d_call: -; v_call: TRBV19; cdr3_aa: CASTISPQGGEQYF
clone_size: once; d_call: -; v_call: TRBV5-1; cdr3_aa: CASSLALAGLYEQYF
clone_size: -; d_call: -; v_call: TRBV5-1; cdr3_aa: CASSLAVVGANYGYTF
clone_size: -; d_call: -; v_call: TRBV13; cdr3_aa: CASSLPYSGEQYF
clone_size: -; d_call: -; v_call: TRBV29-1; cdr3_aa: CSVDSHGTEAFF
clone_size: -; d_call: -; v_call: TRBV27; cdr3_aa: CASSPGFGYTF
clone_size: -; d_call: -; v_call: TRBV5-1; cdr3_aa: CASSSGGIQFF
clone_size: -; d_call: TRBD2; v_call: TRBV18; cdr3_aa: CASSLTLATDTQYF
clone_size: -; d_call: -; v_call: TRBV14; cdr3_aa: CASSPRGTGELFF
clone_size: -; d_call: -; v_call: TRBV21-1; cdr3_aa: CASSKVSQSFNYEQYF
clone_size: -; d_call: -; v_call: TRBV7-9; cdr3_aa: CASSLVLNTIYF
clone_size: -; d_call: -; v_call: TRBV7-8; cdr3_aa: CASSSGRISGNTIYF
clone_size: -; d_call: -; v_call: TRBV19; cdr3_aa: CASSIDSPGNYNEQFF
clone_size: -; d_call: TRBD2; v_call: TRBV29-1; cdr3_aa: CSALRAGEGSGELFF
clone_size: -; d_call: -; v_call: TRBV7-2; cdr3_aa: CASSLVRLPQETQYF
clone_size: -; d_call: -; v_call: TRBV5-1; cdr3_aa: CASRQQEIMNTEAFF
clone_size: once; d_call: -; v_call: TRBV5-5; cdr3_aa: CASSLAGTTYGYTF
clone_size: -; d_call: TRBD2; v_call: TRBV19; cdr3_aa: CASAGGRHNEQFF
clone_size: -; d_call: -; v_call: TRBV20-1; cdr3_aa: CSAYDSYGYTF
clone_size: -; d_call: -; v_call: TRBV4-3; cdr3_aa: CASSPEWGDSNQPQHF
clone_size: -; d_call: TRBD1; v_call: TRBV4-1; cdr3_aa: CASSQDAADRGYTDTQYF
clone_size: -; d_call: TRBD2; v_call: TRBV19; cdr3_aa: CASSGPGTSGPGEQYF
clone_size: -; d_call: -; v_call: TRBV28; cdr3_aa: CASSPPMGAEQPQHF
clone_size: -; d_call: -; v_call: TRBV10-3; cdr3_aa: CAISENPGANYGYTF
clone_size: -; d_call: TRBD2; v_call: TRBV7-2; cdr3_aa: CASSLAGTSGSNEQFF
clone_size: once; d_call: TRBD2; v_call: TRBV7-7; cdr3_aa: CASSSGTHQNEQFF
clone_size: -; d_call: TRBD2; v_call: TRBV19; cdr3_aa: CASSKGAGGHNEQFF
clone_size: -; d_call: -; v_call: TRBV7-9; cdr3_aa: CASSSLRGTQYF
clone_size: -; d_call: TRBD1; v_call: TRBV7-2; cdr3_aa: CASSPSTGSNEQYF
clone_size: few; d_call: -; v_call: TRBV5-1; cdr3_aa: CASSLEASSGNTIYF
clone_size: once; d_call: -; v_call: TRBV19; cdr3_aa: CASRPIKQRNTEAFF
clone_size: -; d_call: -; v_call: TRBV6-1; cdr3_aa: CASSVTGTTYTDTQYF
clone_size: -; d_call: TRBD1; v_call: TRBV5-1; cdr3_aa: CASSLGQDSNYGYTF
clone_size: -; d_call: -; v_call: TRBV18; cdr3_aa: CASSPRRDFQETQYF
clone_size: few; d_call: -; v_call: TRBV7-5; cdr3_aa: CARSLVLQADLNYGYTF
clone_size: -; d_call: -; v_call: TRBV11-2; cdr3_aa: CASGPTGVKSPLHF
clone_size: few; d_call: -; v_call: TRBV4-1; cdr3_aa: CASSHPTAELFF
clone_size: -; d_call: TRBD1; v_call: TRBV28; cdr3_aa: CASSKQGLKTQYF
clone_size: once; d_call: TRBD1; v_call: TRBV9; cdr3_aa: CASSVGTGGAETQYF
clone_size: few; d_call: TRBD1; v_call: TRBV4-1; cdr3_aa: CASRGTRTGGSYEQYF
clone_size: -; d_call: TRBD1; v_call: TRBV19; cdr3_aa: CASSTDRDTEAFF
clone_size: -; d_call: TRBD2; v_call: TRBV28; cdr3_aa: CASSLAGAGVTYEQYF
clone_size: few; d_call: -; v_call: TRBV4-2; cdr3_aa: CASTWTDTGELFF
clone_size: once; d_call: TRBD2; v_call: TRBV4-3; cdr3_aa: CASSQVASGGVIDTQYF
clone_size: -; d_call: -; v_call: TRBV14; cdr3_aa: CASSPRQGGRNEQFF
clone_size: -; d_call: TRBD1; v_call: TRBV19; cdr3_aa: CASRQGTGVGETQYF
clone_size: -; d_call: -; v_call: TRBV9; cdr3_aa: CASSPRLADHSYNEQFF
clone_size: -; d_call: TRBD1; v_call: TRBV27; cdr3_aa: CASRPRGGRGQETQYF
clone_size: -; d_call: TRBD2; v_call: TRBV6-5; cdr3_aa: CASRYGLAGTDTQYF
clone_size: -; d_call: -; v_call: TRBV15; cdr3_aa: CATSRDFVGDEQYF
clone_size: -; d_call: -; v_call: TRBV10-3; cdr3_aa: CAISGRSSSYNEQFF